The rows below give T cell receptor beta chains drawn from one sample of a study of CD8+ T cells in alopecia areata. TCRdb's table, derived via immunoSEQ multiplex PCR, lists solely in-frame clones and lacks some. The profile shows 200,000 to 250,000 clones, around three fifths of them singletons. The starting material was CD4+ T cells sorted from blood, obtained at week 4, from a patient treated with tofacitinib. Receptor source: a human donor with alopecia areata. CDR3s include the opening cysteine and the closing phenylalanine or tryptophan. A D gene is named only where the DNA matches it firmly. A clone size is listed for some rows: how often the clone was seen (once, few, many), or a class if it is expanded.

J gene	D gene	V gene	clone size	CDR3 protein	CDR3 DNA
TRBJ2-3	TRBD2	TRBV4-3	-	CASSLGLAGADTQYF	TGCGCCAGCAGCCTCGGACTAGCGGGGGCAGATACGCAGTATTTT
TRBJ2-2	TRBD2	TRBV29-1	few	CSVGVGGGSTGELFF	TGCAGCGTTGGCGTAGGCGGGGGGTCCACCGGGGAGCTGTTTTTT
TRBJ2-7	-	TRBV4-3	-	CASSQEAGQEQYF	TGCGCCAGCAGCCAAGAGGCAGGGCAAGAGCAGTACTTC
TRBJ2-3	TRBD2	TRBV7-6	-	CASSLVLGSGGTDTQYF	TGTGCCAGCAGCTTAGTTTTAGGTAGCGGGGGAACAGATACGCAGTATTTT
TRBJ1-2	-	TRBV27	-	CASSLTGYYGYTF	TGTGCCAGCAGTTTAACAGGGTACTATGGCTACACCTTC
TRBJ2-7	TRBD2	TRBV5-1	-	CASSSGTSGGMQYF	TGCGCCAGCAGCTCCGGGACTAGCGGGGGGATGCAGTACTTC
TRBJ1-2	TRBD1	TRBV6-5	few	CASTRTGHGYTF	TGTGCCAGCACGAGGACAGGGCATGGCTACACCTTC
TRBJ1-2	-	TRBV30	-	CAWRGIYGYTF	TGTGCCTGGAGGGGGATCTATGGCTACACCTTC
TRBJ1-6	-	TRBV30	-	CAWKWQRNSPLHF	TGTGCCTGGAAGTGGCAGAGAAATTCACCCCTCCACTTT
TRBJ2-7	TRBD2	TRBV7-2	-	CASSPRMGGSHEQYF	TGTGCCAGCAGCCCACGGATGGGGGGGTCCCACGAGCAGTACTTC
TRBJ2-4	TRBD1	TRBV11-1	many	CASSFDPGQGMDIQYF	TGTGCCAGCAGCTTTGATCCGGGACAGGGGATGGACATTCAGTACTTC
TRBJ2-1	TRBD1	TRBV5-1	once	CASSLSRQGYNEQFF	TGCGCCAGCAGCTTGTCGAGACAGGGTTACAATGAGCAGTTCTTC
TRBJ1-2	-	TRBV21-1	-	CASSIGQEPHGYTF	TGTGCCAGCAGCATCGGACAGGAACCCCATGGCTACACCTTC
TRBJ2-6	-	TRBV4-3	once	CASSQDPRGSGANVLTF	TGCGCCAGCAGCCAAGATCCGAGGGGCTCTGGGGCCAACGTCCTGACTTTC
TRBJ1-2	-	TRBV15	-	CATKPSSPGRSGYTF	TGTGCCACCAAGCCAAGCTCACCGGGCCGCTCTGGCTACACCTTC
TRBJ1-1	-	TRBV27	-	CASRIWGLNTEAFF	TGTGCCAGCAGAATATGGGGGTTGAACACTGAAGCTTTCTTT
TRBJ1-4	-	TRBV4-1	few	CASSLIPAGNEKLFF	TGCGCCAGCAGCTTAATACCAGCAGGGAATGAAAAACTGTTTTTT
TRBJ1-2	TRBD1	TRBV7-2	-	CASSLGAGGKGYTF	TGTGCCAGCAGCTTAGGTGCAGGGGGCAAAGGCTACACCTTC
TRBJ2-1	-	TRBV30	-	CAWIGLNEQFF	TGTGCCTGGATAGGGCTCAATGAGCAGTTCTTC
TRBJ1-5	-	TRBV29-1	few	CSVGAGLNQPQHF	TGCAGCGTGGGCGCAGGGCTCAATCAGCCCCAGCATTTT
TRBJ2-5	-	TRBV5-1	-	CASSLDSRREETQYF	TGCGCCAGCAGCTTGGACAGCCGGAGGGAAGAGACCCAGTACTTC
TRBJ1-5	-	TRBV30	-	CAWSRRAGVDQPQHF	TGTGCCTGGAGTCGCCGGGCAGGGGTTGATCAGCCCCAGCATTTT
TRBJ1-4	-	TRBV27	-	CASSRGNNEKLFF	TGTGCCAGCAGTCGGGGAAATAATGAAAAACTGTTTTTT
TRBJ1-6	-	TRBV6-1	-	CATGRDNSPLHF	TGTGCCACCGGCAGGGATAATTCACCCCTCCACTTT
TRBJ2-3	-	TRBV4-3	-	CASSQERRDTQYF	TGCGCCAGCAGCCAAGAAAGGAGGGATACGCAGTATTTT
TRBJ2-3	-	TRBV10-3	once	CAIRDGGKDTQYF	TGTGCCATCCGGGACGGGGGAAAAGATACGCAGTATTTT
TRBJ1-1	TRBD1	TRBV2	-	CASNRQGRNTEAFF	TGTGCCAGCAACCGACAGGGGCGGAACACTGAAGCTTTCTTT
TRBJ2-1	-	TRBV9	-	CASSLSSYNEQFF	TGTGCCAGCAGCTTGAGCTCCTACAATGAGCAGTTCTTC
TRBJ2-1	TRBD2	TRBV5-1	few	CASSLDAGGQFNEQFF	TGCGCCAGCAGCTTGGACGCGGGGGGTCAATTCAATGAGCAGTTCTTC
TRBJ1-5	TRBD1	TRBV5-4	few	CASSLQGGNQPQHF	TGTGCCAGCAGCTTGCAGGGGGGAAATCAGCCCCAGCATTTT
TRBJ2-5	TRBD2	TRBV30	-	CAWSVYLAGGRETQYF	TGTGCCTGGAGTGTATACTTAGCGGGGGGACGGGAGACCCAGTACTTC
TRBJ2-7	-	TRBV29-1	-	CSVGQLYEQYF	TGCAGCGTTGGACAGCTCTACGAGCAGTACTTC
TRBJ1-1	-	TRBV29-1	-	CSVGELMGVGTEAFF	TGCAGCGTTGGCGAATTGATGGGGGTTGGCACTGAAGCTTTCTTT
TRBJ1-5	-	TRBV7-7	-	CATQGYQPQHF	TGTGCCACGCAGGGTTATCAGCCCCAGCATTTT
TRBJ2-7	-	TRBV28	few	CASSTGPYEQYF	TGTGCCAGCAGTACAGGACCCTACGAGCAGTACTTC